The 21 T cell receptor beta chains below come from one sample, sequenced in a study of beta chain features in type 1 diabetes. Isolated RNA was reverse transcribed in full, so expressed TCRB transcripts were sequenced. Sequencing was performed with immunoSEQ multiplex PCR; in TCRdb, only in-frame clones are kept and a portion is missing. Of 37,000 or so clones detected, 49% appear once; the ten largest clones hold more than 0.65%. Material: central memory CD4+ T cells from blood. The receptors derive from a woman between 18 and 29 years old in good health.

The rearrangement links TRBV6-1 to TRBJ2-2, with 11 nucleotides matching TRBD2. CDR3 size: 14 residues. V gave up 8 bases and J gave up 3 bases; unmatched junction bases: 2. Per germline, CDR1 MNHNS and CDR2 SASEGT. For the CDR3, the DNA is TGTGCCAGCGGGGGACTAGCGGACACCGGGGAGCTGTTTTTT. Translated, it gives CASGGLADTGELFF.

In its sample, this clone was seen a few times. The chain joins TRBV5-1 to TRBJ1-1, with TRBD1 identical over 9 bases. J was trimmed by 6 bases and V by 1 base; bases with no gene match: 10. The CDR3 has 16 residues. Germline lookup yields CDR1 SGHRS and CDR2 YFSETQ. The CDR3 here is CASSLTPGQGVAEAFF. In DNA form, the CDR3 reads TGCGCCAGCAGCTTGACACCGGGACAGGGAGTAGCTGAAGCTTTCTTT.

The chain employs TRBV5-1 and TRBJ2-3, with a possible D match to TRBD1 (6 bases). This CDR3 contains 13 residues. V dropped 6 bases and J dropped 5 bases, with 13 bases sitting between them. Germline-derived CDR1 and CDR2 are SGHRS and YFSETQ. The CDR3 DNA sequence: TGCGCCAGCACTGGGGGCGGTGGAGATACGCAGTATTTT. Translated, it gives CASTGGGGDTQYF.

The chain combines TRBV27 with TRBJ1-2, with 12 nucleotides matching TRBD1. In germline, CDR1 is MNHEY, CDR2 SMNVEV (reference sequence). With 5 bases clipped from V and 7 bases from J, the junction kept 8 bases outside the gene matches. The CDR3 spans 15 residues. The CDR3 protein is CASSPVGTGGFGYTF. CDR3 bases: TGTGCCAGCAGTCCCGTGGGGACAGGGGGCTTTGGCTACACCTTC.

The genes are TRBV5-1 and TRBJ1-5, with a possible D match to TRBD1 (6 bases). V shed 2 bases and J shed 3 bases, with 9 bases lying between them. The CDR3 runs 14 residues. The germline CDR1 and CDR2 sequences are SGHRS and YFSETQ. The CDR3 DNA sequence: TGCGCCAGCAGCTTACAGGGCGCCAATCAGCCCCAGCATTTT. It codes for CASSLQGANQPQHF. The entire variable domain, with the rest obtained from reference TRBV5-1 and TRBJ1-5, is as follows: KAGVTQTPRYLIKTRGQQVTLSCSPISGHRSVSWYQQTPGQGLQFLFEYFSETQRNKGNFPGRFSGRQFSNSRSEMNVSTLELGDSALYLCASSLQGANQPQHFGDGTRLSIL.

CDR3 nucleotide sequence: TGCAGCGTTGATTCCGTTACCGGGGAGCTGTTTTTT. This encodes CSVDSVTGELFF. The rearrangement uses TRBV29-1 and TRBJ2-2; D is unresolved. The CDR3 covers 12 residues. Looked up from germline, CDR1 is SQVTM and CDR2 is ANQGSEA. V was pared by 3 bases and J by 5 bases, with 7 bases between.

The chain is built from TRBV5-1 and TRBJ2-1; 10 nucleotides agree with TRBD2. J was trimmed by 1 base and V by 1 base; bases with no gene match: 11. Germline lookup yields CDR1 SGHRS and CDR2 YFSETQ. The CDR3 consists of 19 residues. The CDR3 sequence is CASSLIGLAGVVSYNEQFF. CDR3 sequence (DNA): TGCGCCAGCAGCTTGATAGGGCTAGCGGGAGTCGTGTCCTACAATGAGCAGTTCTTC.

The V and J genes are TRBV5-8 and TRBJ1-4; 8 bases are shared with TRBD1. Germline CDR1 and CDR2: SGHTS and YDEGEE. The J segment lost 6 bases and the V segment lost 4 bases, leaving 8 bases of the junction unmatched. The CDR3 has 15 residues. CDR3: CASSPGQGWDEKLFF. CDR3 nucleotides: TGTGCCAGCAGCCCTGGACAGGGATGGGATGAAAAACTGTTTTTT.

The rearrangement uses TRBV21-1 and TRBJ1-5; the table's D call, TRBD1, has no DNA check behind it. TRBV21-1 is a pseudogene. This CDR3 contains 15 residues. The CDR3: CASTRGQISNQPQHF. CDR3 DNA: TGTGCCAGCACCAGAGGACAGATAAGCAATCAGCCCCAGCATTTT.

V and J are TRBV7-9 and TRBJ2-3; TRBD2 agrees at 8 bases. Trimming cost V 0 bases and J 4 bases; bases outside gene matches: 15. This CDR3 has 19 amino acids. The germline gives CDR1 SEHNR, CDR2 FQNEAQ (reference sequence). CDR3 nucleotide sequence: TGTGCCAGCAGCTTAGCGCGGGGCGTAGCGGGGAGAGGTCCAGATACGCAGTATTTT. Residues: CASSLARGVAGRGPDTQYF. The full variable domain, with the rest looked up from reference TRBV7-9 and TRBJ2-3, is DTGVSQNPRHKITKRGQNVTFRCDPISEHNRLYWYRQTLGQGPEFLTYFQNEAQLEKSRLLSDRFSAERPKGSFSTLEIQRTEQGDSAMYLCASSLARGVAGRGPDTQYFGPGTRLTVL.

By sample fraction, this clone is medium-sized. The V gene is TRBV20-1, the J gene TRBJ2-7; D not resolved. Trimming pared 3 bases from V and 1 base from J, leaving 4 bases between. The germline gives CDR1 DFQATT, CDR2 SNEGSKA (reference sequence). CDR3 size: 11 residues. CDR3 bases: TGCAGTGCTAGCCTGTCCTACGAGCAGTACTTC. Translated: CSASLSYEQYF.

This clone was observed a handful of times. This CDR3 reads CASSPLAGVAYNEQFF. CDR3 nucleotides: TGTGCCAGCTCACCTTTAGCGGGGGTGGCCTACAATGAGCAGTTCTTC. The V and J genes are TRBV18 and TRBJ2-1; 9 bases fit TRBD2. CDR3 length: 16 amino acids. The V gene end was trimmed by 3 bases and the J gene end by 2 bases; junction bases not matched to a gene: 5. Per the germline V gene, CDR1 is KGHSH and CDR2 is LQKENI.

The chain couples TRBV5-1 to TRBJ2-5; D is perhaps TRBD1 (6 bases). The ends were cut back, 9 bases at V and 2 bases at J, with 17 bases in the middle. CDR3 length: 14 amino acids. Germline V gene lookup returns CDR1 SGHRS and CDR2 YFSETQ. DNA for the CDR3: TGCGCCACCCGTTTACAGGGCGCTCAAGAGACCCAGTACTTC. It encodes CATRLQGAQETQYF.

This clone was seen only a few times. The rearrangement links TRBV6-5 to TRBJ2-7, with 7 bases matching TRBD1. From germline, CDR1 is MNHEY and CDR2 SVGAGI. V trimming: 10 bases; J trimming: 0 bases; junction bases outside the gene matches: 3. There are 12 residues in the CDR3. The CDR3 nucleotides are TGTGCCACAAGGGACAGCTCCTACGAGCAGTACTTC. This translates into CATRDSSYEQYF.

This clone was observed a few times. The chain has TRBV19 and TRBJ2-5; 9 bases map to TRBD1. CDR1 and CDR2 from the germline V gene are LNHDA and SQIVND (reference sequence). Trimming removed 9 bases from V and 5 bases from J; junction bases left unmatched: 7. The CDR3 totals 13 residues. The DNA for the CDR3 is TGTGCCAGCCGAACAGGGGGCAGGGAGACCCAGTACTTC. Amino acid sequence: CASRTGGRETQYF.

This clone was counted a few times. This chain uses TRBV5-4 with TRBJ2-5; weak D call: TRBD1 (6 bases). The ends were cut back, 5 bases at V and 1 base at J, with 12 bases in the middle. The CDR3 is made up of 14 amino acids. Germline CDR1 SGHNT, CDR2 YYREEE (reference sequence). CDR3 coding DNA: TGTGCCAGCAGATACGACAGGCGCCAAGAGACCCAGTACTTC. It translates to CASRYDRRQETQYF.

This clone was counted a few times. The CDR3 DNA sequence: TGTGCCAGTAGTATACGCGTCGGGCAGGGGGGCAACACTGAAGCTTTCTTT. As protein: CASSIRVGQGGNTEAFF. The V gene is TRBV19, the J gene TRBJ1-1, with TRBD1 matching 7 bases. CDR1 and CDR2 from the germline V gene are LNHDA and SQIVND (reference sequence). This CDR3 has 17 residues. The V and J ends lost 2 bases and 2 bases, in that order; junction bases with no gene match: 11.

The chain employs TRBV4-1 and TRBJ2-7; TRBD1 agrees at 8 bases. The CDR3 spans 13 residues. CDR1 and CDR2 (germline): MGHRA, YSYEKL. Trimming took 6 bases from V and 5 from J; bases not matched to a gene: 6. The CDR3 sequence: CASSGDRSNEQYF. In DNA, the CDR3 is TGCGCCAGCAGTGGGGACAGGTCCAACGAGCAGTACTTC.

As DNA, the CDR3 is TGTGCCAGCAGCCCGGCCGCGGACAGGACGATACACGAGCAGTACTTC. Translating it yields CASSPAADRTIHEQYF. The chain links TRBV11-2 to TRBJ2-7; 7 nucleotides agree with TRBD1. Germline V CDR1 and CDR2: SGHAT, FQNNGV. The CDR3 contains 16 residues. Trimming at V came to 5 bases and at J to 5 bases, leaving 15 bases not matched to a gene.

The chain carries TRBV2 and TRBJ2-7; D possibly corresponds to TRBD1 (6 bases). The CDR3 contains 14 residues. CDR1 is SNHLY and CDR2 is FYNNEI in the germline V gene. With 4 bases removed from V and 5 bases from J, the gap between germline ends came to 15 bases. This chain's CDR3 is CASSGRYRVHEQYF. In DNA form, the CDR3 reads TGTGCCAGCAGTGGACGATACAGGGTGCACGAGCAGTACTTC.

This clone was detected a few times. The chain has TRBV5-4 and TRBJ2-7, with TRBD2 matching over 16 bases. Germline values: CDR1 SGHNT, CDR2 YYREEE (reference sequence). The CDR3 is made up of 16 amino acids. Trimming took 3 bases from V and 5 from J; bases not matched to a gene: 5. This chain's CDR3 is CASSSGTSGRADEQYF. The CDR3 DNA sequence: TGTGCCAGCAGCTCCGGGACTAGCGGGAGGGCCGACGAGCAGTACTTC.